This passage covers 14 T cell receptor beta chains from one sample sequenced in a study of cytotoxic CD8 clonotypes in ibrutinib-treated CLL. Sequenced by immunoSEQ multiplex PCR; TCRdb stores in-frame clones only, minus some. The table has about 120,000 clones, 58% seen once. This specimen was PBMCs, taken after 24 months of ibrutinib treatment. Every receptor here comes from a human donor with chronic lymphocytic leukemia.

In this sample, this clone turned up a few times. Within the sample, other DNA sequences also encode this same CDR3. V is TRBV28 and J is TRBJ2-7; D not resolved. The CDR3 spans 12 residues. Germline CDR1 MDHEN, CDR2 SYDVKM. V was clipped by 6 bases and J by 0 bases, with 6 bases between them. The CDR3 sequence: CASSLGSYEQYF. CDR3 DNA sequence: TGTGCCAGCAGCCTTGGCTCCTACGAGCAGTACTTC.

The chain joins TRBV15 to TRBJ2-5, with D perhaps matching TRBD1 (5 bases). The CDR3 spans 15 residues. Germline V gives CDR1 LNHNV, CDR2 YYDKDF (reference sequence). V dropped 0 bases and J dropped 3 bases, with 11 bases sitting between them. The CDR3 is CATSRDLGREETQYF. The CDR3 region has the DNA TGTGCCACCAGCAGAGATCTTGGCAGGGAAGAGACCCAGTACTTC.

The rearrangement links TRBV18 to TRBJ1-1; 7 nucleotides agree with TRBD1. CDR3 length equals 17 residues. V was pared by 1 base and J by 0 bases, with 8 bases of the junction left unmatched. Germline lookup yields CDR1 KGHSH and CDR2 LQKENI. The CDR3 sequence is CASSPLGGGAMNTEAFF. The CDR3 region has the DNA TGTGCCAGCTCACCACTTGGAGGGGGCGCGATGAACACTGAAGCTTTCTTT.

The V gene is TRBV10-3, the J gene TRBJ1-3; D unclear. The CDR3 sequence is 17 residues long. CDR1 is ENHRY, CDR2 SYGVKD, per germline. The germline V and J ends were trimmed by 0 bases and 2 bases, with 14 bases remaining between them. CDR3 region: CAISESSSEIAGNTIYF. CDR3 DNA: TGTGCCATCAGTGAGTCGTCATCGGAAATCGCTGGAAACACCATATATTTT.

Comments on this clone: At one of its ends the junction is not consistent with the germline gene, which may arise from a read error. The chain couples TRBV7-7 to TRBJ2-2; tentatively, D is TRBD1 (6 bases). Per germline, CDR1 SSHAT and CDR2 FNYEAQ (reference sequence). This CDR3 is built from 18 residues. CDR3 in amino acids: CASSLYQGPIANTGELFF. The CDR3 region has the DNA TGTGCTAGCAGCTTATACCAGGGGCCCATCGCGAACACCGGGGAGCTGTTTTTT.

This clone occurred once. The chain uses TRBV29-1 and TRBJ2-1; D is possibly TRBD1 or TRBD2 (5 bases each). The V gene's germline CDR1 is SQVTM and CDR2 ANQGSEA. The ends were cut back, 7 bases at V and 10 bases at J, with 20 bases in the middle. The CDR3 sequence is 13 residues long. CDR3 in DNA: TGCAGCGGGACCCGGGGCGATCTCGCCGAGCAGTTCTTC. It translates to CSGTRGDLAEQFF.

The chain uses TRBV7-3 and TRBJ2-6; D is unresolved. The CDR3 covers 16 residues. The V gene's germline CDR1 is SGHTA and CDR2 FQGTGA. V lost 2 bases and J 2 bases, leaving 10 bases between the germline ends. The CDR3 sequence is CASSLPGFAGANVLTF. The CDR3 DNA reads as TGTGCCAGCAGCTTACCCGGGTTCGCTGGGGCCAACGTCCTGACTTTC.

The chain employs TRBV19 and TRBJ2-7, with TRBD2 as a possible D gene (5 bases). CDR3 size: 15 residues. CDR1 and CDR2 (germline): LNHDA, SQIVND (reference sequence). The V gene lost 1 base and the J gene lost 0 bases, with 10 bases spanning the gap. CDR3 nucleotides: TGTGCCAGTAGTATAGGAGGGTCGTACTCCTACGAGCAGTACTTC. The encoded protein is CASSIGGSYSYEQYF.

The gene calls are TRBV9 and TRBJ1-3, with TRBD1 identical over 8 bases. The V segment lost 4 bases and the J segment 8 bases; nucleotides outside the gene matches: 11. The CDR3 contains 15 residues. Germline V lookup: CDR1 SGDLS, CDR2 YYNGEE. CDR3 sequence: CASSTWTGISDTIYF. The CDR3 DNA is TGTGCCAGCAGCACCTGGACAGGGATAAGTGACACCATATATTTT.

V is TRBV15 and J is TRBJ2-7; possible D gene TRBD1, 6 bases. Trimming pared 5 bases from V and 2 bases from J, leaving 10 bases between. CDR1 and CDR2 (germline): LNHNV, YYDKDF (reference sequence). The CDR3 covers 13 residues. CDR3: CATSGGQTYEQYF. CDR3 coding DNA: TGTGCCACCAGCGGAGGACAGACCTACGAGCAGTACTTC.

This clone was seen once. V and J are TRBV5-5 and TRBJ2-7; D not resolved. Trimming removed 0 bases from V and 5 bases from J, with 6 bases in between. The length of the CDR3 is 12 residues. Germline V gene sequence: CDR1 SGHKS, CDR2 YYEKEE (reference sequence). The CDR3 nucleotides are TGTGCCAGCAGCTTGGTGGGGAACGAGCAGTACTTC. It encodes CASSLVGNEQYF. The variable domain in full, with the rest retrieved from reference TRBV5-5 and TRBJ2-7, is DAGVTQSPTHLIKTRGQQVTLRCSPISGHKSVSWYQQVLGQGPQFIFQYYEKEERGRGNFPDRFSARQFPNYSSELNVNALLLGDSALYLCASSLVGNEQYFGPGTRLTVT.

This clone appeared a few times. V and J are TRBV7-6 and TRBJ2-7; D might be TRBD2 (7 bases). CDR1 is SGHVS and CDR2 is FNYEAQ in the germline V gene. CDR3 length equals 17 residues. Trimming cost V 0 bases and J 0 bases, with 15 bases left between them. This chain's CDR3 is CASSLAAGAFSSYEQYF. CDR3 DNA sequence: TGTGCCAGCAGCTTAGCTGCGGGGGCCTTTAGCTCCTACGAGCAGTACTTC.

With regard to this clone: The same CDR3 can be traced to other DNA sequences in this sample. The chain carries TRBV28 and TRBJ2-5; either TRBD1 or TRBD2 may supply D (5 bases each). This CDR3 spans 12 amino acids. Germline CDR1 MDHEN, CDR2 SYDVKM. V lost 5 bases and J lost 5, with 9 bases in between. The CDR3 DNA reads as TGTGCCAGCAGTCCGGGGACGGAGACCCAGTACTTC. This gives the protein CASSPGTETQYF.

This clone showed up just a few times. This rearrangement joins TRBV7-6 to TRBJ2-7; 8 bases match TRBD1. CDR1 and CDR2 (germline): SGHVS, FNYEAQ. Unmatched junction bases numbered 8, after V lost 6 bases and J lost 4 bases. The CDR3 consists of 14 residues. CDR3 in DNA: TGTGCCAGCAGGCCAGGGGGCGCAGTATACGAGCAGTACTTC. Translated, it gives CASRPGGAVYEQYF.